The rows below give T cell receptor beta chains drawn from one sample of a study of tumor T cells in aggressive B-cell lymphoma. Produced via immunoSEQ multiplex PCR; TCRdb's table is partial and in-frame only. The sample yields roughly 2,900 clones, roughly nine tenths seen once. Sequencing input: tumor tissue. The receptor source for this set is an adult with diffuse large B cell lymphoma. The CDR3 runs from the conserved cysteine through the conserved F or W. A D gene is named only where the DNA matches it firmly. Clone size appears in some rows only: once, few, many, or a class for an expanded clone.

D: TRBD2
J: TRBJ2-3
V: TRBV18
size: -
CDR3: CASSPTRGSWTQYF
DNA: TGTGCCAGCTCACCCACGCGGGGGTCGTGGACGCAGTATTTT

D: -
J: TRBJ2-1
V: TRBV6-5
size: -
CDR3: CASSYSLSYNEQFF
DNA: TGTGCCAGCAGTTACTCGTTATCCTACAATGAGCAGTTCTTC

D: -
J: TRBJ1-5
V: TRBV14
size: -
CDR3: CASSQEEWGAQHF
DNA: TGTGCCAGCAGCCAAGAGGAATGGGGGGCCCAGCATTTT

D: TRBD2
J: TRBJ2-1
V: TRBV10-2
size: -
CDR3: CASSSTSGRAGEQFF
DNA: TGCGCCAGCAGTTCCACTAGCGGGAGGGCCGGTGAGCAGTTCTTC

D: -
J: TRBJ2-5
V: TRBV5-8
size: -
CDR3: CASSLVQLETQYF
DNA: TGTGCCAGCAGCTTGGTTCAGTTAGAGACCCAGTACTTC

D: -
J: TRBJ2-5
V: TRBV4-3
size: -
CDR3: CASSPRAGETQYF
DNA: TGCGCCAGCAGCCCCCGAGCGGGAGAGACCCAGTACTTC

D: TRBD2
J: TRBJ2-3
V: TRBV9
size: -
CDR3: CASKREGVDTQYF
DNA: TGTGCCAGCAAGCGGGAGGGCGTAGATACGCAGTATTTT

D: TRBD1
J: TRBJ2-1
V: TRBV7-2
size: -
CDR3: CASSLDRGDEQFF
DNA: TGTGCCAGCAGCTTAGACAGGGGTGATGAGCAGTTCTTC

D: -
J: TRBJ1-5
V: TRBV2
size: -
CDR3: CATTNRTIQPQHF
DNA: TGTGCCACCACTAACAGGACGATCCAGCCCCAGCATTTT

D: -
J: TRBJ1-1
V: TRBV19
size: few
CDR3: CATTDGNTEAFF
DNA: TGTGCCACCACAGACGGGAACACTGAAGCTTTCTTT

D: -
J: TRBJ1-1
V: TRBV2
size: -
CDR3: CASTIQGMNTEAFF
DNA: TGTGCCAGCACTATACAGGGTATGAACACTGAAGCTTTCTTT

D: TRBD2
J: TRBJ2-7
V: TRBV4-2
size: -
CDR3: CASSGGTSGSSFYEQYF
DNA: TGTGCCAGCAGCGGGGGGACTAGCGGTTCTAGTTTCTACGAGCAGTACTTC

D: TRBD1
J: TRBJ1-5
V: TRBV28
size: -
CDR3: CASSLPDRGNQPQHF
DNA: TGTGCCAGCAGTTTACCGGACAGGGGCAATCAGCCCCAGCATTTT

D: -
J: TRBJ2-2
V: TRBV19
size: -
CDR3: CASSTTGTGELFF
DNA: TGTGCCAGTAGTACCACAGGCACCGGGGAGCTGTTTTTT

D: -
J: TRBJ2-1
V: TRBV10-2
size: -
CDR3: CASSESAGSKPFF
DNA: TGCGCCAGCAGTGAGTCAGCGGGCTCAAAGCCGTTCTTC

D: -
J: TRBJ2-1
V: TRBV5-4
size: -
CDR3: CASSRDWGEQFF
DNA: TGTGCCAGCAGCAGGGACTGGGGTGAGCAGTTCTTC

D: TRBD2
J: TRBJ2-2
V: TRBV19
size: few
CDR3: CASSISGSVTGELFF
DNA: TGTGCCAGTAGTATTAGCGGGAGTGTCACCGGGGAGCTGTTTTTT

D: -
J: TRBJ2-7
V: TRBV5-5
size: -
CDR3: CASSLEGYGSYEQYF
DNA: TGTGCCAGCAGCTTGGAAGGGTACGGGAGTTACGAGCAGTACTTC

D: -
J: TRBJ2-1
V: TRBV11-2
size: once
CDR3: CASSLVTGFNNEQFF
DNA: TGTGCCAGCAGCTTAGTAACGGGTTTCAACAATGAGCAGTTCTTC

D: -
J: TRBJ1-2
V: TRBV7-9
size: -
CDR3: CASSLERSSYGYTF
DNA: TGTGCCAGCAGCTTAGAGAGGAGTTCCTATGGCTACACCTTC

D: TRBD1
J: TRBJ1-5
V: TRBV12-5
size: -
CDR3: CASGPDRNQPQHF
DNA: TGTGCTAGTGGCCCGGACAGGAATCAGCCCCAGCATTTT

D: -
J: TRBJ1-1
V: TRBV7-9
size: -
CDR3: CASSMTENTEAFF
DNA: TGTGCCAGCAGCATGACAGAGAACACTGAAGCTTTCTTT

D: TRBD1
J: TRBJ2-1
V: TRBV25-1
size: -
CDR3: CASSRWTGDHNEQFF
DNA: TGTGCCAGCAGTAGGTGGACAGGGGACCACAATGAGCAGTTCTTC

D: TRBD1
J: TRBJ1-2
V: TRBV7-8
size: -
CDR3: CASSLETGGSYGYTF
DNA: TGTGCCAGCAGCTTAGAGACAGGGGGTAGCTATGGCTACACCTTC

D: -
J: TRBJ2-3
V: TRBV25-1
size: -
CDR3: CASSEYRGYTDTQYF
DNA: TGTGCCAGCAGTGAATATAGGGGCTACACAGATACGCAGTATTTT

D: -
J: TRBJ2-5
V: TRBV7-8
size: once
CDR3: CASSFTVLETQYF
DNA: TGTGCCAGCAGCTTCACAGTTCTGGAGACCCAGTACTTC

D: TRBD1
J: TRBJ1-1
V: TRBV18
size: once
CDR3: CASSPTGGRTEAFF
DNA: TGTGCCAGCTCGCCGACAGGGGGCCGAACTGAAGCTTTCTTT

D: TRBD1
J: TRBJ1-1
V: TRBV30
size: -
CDR3: CAWSPTGGRTEAFF
DNA: TGTGCCTGGAGTCCAACAGGGGGCAGGACTGAAGCTTTCTTT

D: TRBD1
J: TRBJ1-6
V: TRBV19
size: once
CDR3: CASSIPTGTGNSPLHF
DNA: TGTGCCAGTAGTATACCTACCGGGACAGGGAATTCACCCCTCCACTTT

D: -
J: TRBJ2-7
V: TRBV4-1
size: once
CDR3: CASSSHEGRGDEQYF
DNA: TGCGCCAGCAGCTCCCATGAAGGCAGGGGAGACGAGCAGTACTTC

D: TRBD1
J: TRBJ2-3
V: TRBV2
size: -
CDR3: CANTLGTGGPTGNF
DNA: TGTGCCAACACCCTTGGGACAGGGGGCCCGACTGGGAATTTT

D: -
J: TRBJ2-3
V: TRBV15
size: once
CDR3: CATSRPSERTDTQYF
DNA: TGTGCCACCAGCAGACCATCAGAGAGGACAGATACGCAGTATTTT

D: TRBD1
J: TRBJ1-3
V: TRBV4-1
size: -
CDR3: CASSQEQGAGSGNTIYF
DNA: TGCGCCAGCAGCCAAGAACAGGGGGCTGGCTCTGGAAACACCATATATTTT

D: TRBD2
J: TRBJ2-1
V: TRBV7-3
size: -
CDR3: CASSLSPGLAYNEQFF
DNA: TGTGCCAGCAGCTTATCCCCTGGACTAGCTTACAATGAGCAGTTCTTC

D: TRBD2
J: TRBJ2-5
V: TRBV28
size: -
CDR3: CASSPSLAGDQETQYF
DNA: TGTGCCAGCAGTCCGTCACTAGCGGGAGATCAAGAGACCCAGTACTTC

D: -
J: TRBJ2-1
V: TRBV4-3
size: -
CDR3: CASSQDSLEGEQFF
DNA: TGCGCCAGCAGCCAAGATTCGCTAGAGGGTGAGCAGTTCTTC

D: TRBD2
J: TRBJ2-5
V: TRBV5-4
size: -
CDR3: CASSPGLAGGRQETQYF
DNA: TGTGCCAGCAGCCCCGGACTAGCGGGGGGCAGACAAGAGACCCAGTACTTC

D: -
J: TRBJ1-1
V: TRBV25-1
size: -
CDR3: CASSETGTEAFF
DNA: TGTGCCAGCAGTGAAACGGGAACTGAAGCTTTCTTT

D: -
J: TRBJ1-2
V: TRBV19
size: once
CDR3: CASSIPRKNYGYTF
DNA: TGTGCCAGTAGTATCCCGCGCAAGAATTATGGCTACACCTTC

D: TRBD2
J: TRBJ2-7
V: TRBV27
size: -
CDR3: CASSFRLAGGSAYEQYF
DNA: TGTGCCAGCAGTTTCAGACTAGCGGGAGGGTCCGCCTACGAGCAGTACTTC

D: TRBD2
J: TRBJ2-5
V: TRBV11-2
size: -
CDR3: CASSLESLAGGKETQYF
DNA: TGTGCCAGCAGCTTAGAATCCCTAGCGGGAGGAAAAGAGACCCAGTACTTC

D: -
J: TRBJ1-4
V: TRBV15
size: -
CDR3: CATSRAGGQNEKLFF
DNA: TGTGCCACCAGCAGAGCAGGAGGACAGAATGAAAAACTGTTTTTT

D: TRBD1
J: TRBJ1-3
V: TRBV5-1
size: -
CDR3: CASSRTGSGNTIYF
DNA: TGCGCCAGCAGCCGGACAGGGAGTGGAAACACCATATATTTT

D: -
J: TRBJ1-5
V: TRBV19
size: -
CDR3: CASSIGGQPQHF
DNA: TGTGCCAGTAGTATCGGCGGTCAGCCCCAGCATTTT

D: -
J: TRBJ1-3
V: TRBV30
size: -
CDR3: CAWSLTGSIYF
DNA: TGTGCCTGGAGCCTGACTGGGTCCATATATTTT

D: -
J: TRBJ2-1
V: TRBV29-1
size: -
CDR3: CSVSGIVGEQFF
DNA: TGCAGCGTCTCGGGGATAGTCGGTGAGCAGTTCTTC

D: TRBD1
J: TRBJ2-2
V: TRBV9
size: -
CDR3: CASSVDGTGNTGELFF
DNA: TGTGCCAGCAGCGTAGACGGGACAGGGAACACCGGGGAGCTGTTTTTT

D: -
J: TRBJ2-5
V: TRBV28
size: -
CDR3: CASSLSGRVETQYF
DNA: TGTGCCAGCAGTTTATCCGGCCGGGTGGAGACCCAGTACTTC

D: -
J: TRBJ1-1
V: TRBV7-2
size: -
CDR3: CANSLLGENTEAFF
DNA: TGTGCCAACAGCTTACTAGGGGAGAACACTGAAGCTTTCTTT

D: -
J: TRBJ1-1
V: TRBV29-1
size: -
CDR3: CSVGRGVNTEAFF
DNA: TGCAGCGTTGGGCGGGGGGTGAACACTGAAGCTTTCTTT

D: TRBD1
J: TRBJ2-5
V: TRBV11-2
size: once
CDR3: CASSKGTGGPQTQYF
DNA: TGTGCCAGCAGCAAAGGGACAGGGGGCCCCCAGACCCAGTACTTC

D: -
J: TRBJ1-6
V: TRBV10-2
size: once
CDR3: CASSLEGPHVPLHF
DNA: TGCGCCAGCTCGTTAGAGGGCCCGCACGTGCCCCTCCACTTT

D: TRBD1
J: TRBJ2-7
V: TRBV29-1
size: -
CDR3: CSAGDRGYEQYF
DNA: TGCAGCGCTGGGGACAGGGGGTACGAGCAGTACTTC

D: -
J: TRBJ1-4
V: TRBV15
size: -
CDR3: CATSGGRATNEKLFF
DNA: TGTGCCACCAGCGGAGGCAGGGCAACTAATGAAAAACTGTTTTTT

D: -
J: TRBJ2-2
V: TRBV19
size: -
CDR3: CASSQDRWQTRGELFF
DNA: TGTGCCAGTAGTCAAGATCGGTGGCAGACTCGGGGGGAGCTGTTTTTT